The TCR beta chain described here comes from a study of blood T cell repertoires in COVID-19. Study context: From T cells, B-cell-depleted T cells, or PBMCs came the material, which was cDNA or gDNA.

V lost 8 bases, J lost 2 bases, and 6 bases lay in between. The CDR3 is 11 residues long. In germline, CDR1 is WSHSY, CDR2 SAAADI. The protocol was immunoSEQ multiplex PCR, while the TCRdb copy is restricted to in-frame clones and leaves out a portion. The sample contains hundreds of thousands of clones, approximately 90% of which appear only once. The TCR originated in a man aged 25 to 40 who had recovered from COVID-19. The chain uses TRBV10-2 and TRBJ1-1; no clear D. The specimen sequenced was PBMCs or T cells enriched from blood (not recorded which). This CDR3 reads CASSLNTEAFF. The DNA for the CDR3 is TGCGCCAGCTCTCTAAACACTGAAGCTTTCTTT.